Below are 16 T cell receptor beta chains sequenced from a single sample in a study of T cells in Graves' hyperthyroidism and ophthalmopathy. TCR beta CDR3 regions were amplified from RNA. During a first-round RT-PCR of the TCR CDR3, the HTBI primer set was used. TCRdb used MiXCR to reprocess the multiplex PCR reads, holding one entry per CDR3 protein. Of about 270,000 distinct CDR3 sequences listed, approximately 14% are singletons. The sample taken for sequencing was blood. Receptors were obtained from a woman aged 45 to 65 with Graves' hyperthyroidism that later progressed to Graves' ophthalmopathy.

This clonotype was recorded at least ten times. The chain links TRBV2 to TRBJ2-7, with 11 bases lining up with TRBD2. The CDR3 runs 14 residues. Trimming removed 6 bases from V and 3 bases from J; junction bases left unmatched: 4. CDR1 and CDR2 from the germline V gene are SNHLY and FYNNEI. CDR3 sequence reads: CASRRTSGGYEQYF. The DNA of the CDR3 is TGTGCCAGCAGACGAACTAGCGGGGGCTACGAGCAGTACTTC. The whole variable domain, filled in from reference TRBV2 and TRBJ2-7, reads EPEVTQTPSHQVTQMGQEVILRCVPISNHLYFYWYRQILGQKVEFLVSFYNNEISEKSEIFDDQFSVERPDGSNFTLKIRSTKLEDSAMYFCASRRTSGGYEQYFGPGTRLTVT.

This clonotype came up many times. The CDR3 loop is CASSLAQGAINTGELFF. The CDR3 region has the DNA TGCGCCAGCAGCTTGGCACAGGGGGCGATCAACACCGGGGAGCTGTTTTTT. The J gene is TRBJ2-2, the V gene TRBV5-1; 9 bases are shared with TRBD1. This CDR3 is built from 17 residues. Per the germline V gene, CDR1 is SGHRS and CDR2 is YFSETQ. V trimming: 0 bases; J trimming: 2 bases; junction bases outside the gene matches: 5.

This clonotype was detected only a few times. V gene TRBV28 combines with J gene TRBJ1-2, with TRBD1 matching 9 bases. The V segment lost 8 bases and the J segment 5 bases; nucleotides outside the gene matches: 0. CDR3 length: 11 amino acids. The germline gives CDR1 MDHEN, CDR2 SYDVKM. This CDR3 is CASGQGYGYTF. Written as DNA, the CDR3 is TGTGCCAGCGGACAGGGGTATGGCTACACCTTC.

In the case of this clonotype: The junction does not match germline at one end; this may be a read error. In DNA, the CDR3 is TGCGCCAGCGGGAGAGAAAGGCGTAATGAAGAACTGTTTTTT. Translation gives CASGRERRNEELFF. The genes are TRBV10-1 and TRBJ1-4; D is undetermined. This CDR3 spans 14 amino acids. Germline V gene data show CDR1 as WNHNN and CDR2 as SYGVQD (reference sequence).

The sample holds a few counts of this clonotype. The chain has TRBV13 and TRBJ1-6; 8 bases are shared with TRBD1. The germline gives CDR1 PRHDT, CDR2 FYEKMQ (reference sequence). V trimming: 2 bases; J trimming: 0 bases; junction bases outside the gene matches: 3. This CDR3 contains 17 residues. As DNA, the CDR3 is TGTGCCAGCAGCTTATGGACAGGGAGCTCCTATAATTCACCCCTCCACTTT. It codes for CASSLWTGSSYNSPLHF.

This clonotype was seen at least ten times. The genes are TRBV6-1 and TRBJ2-5; D might be TRBD1 or TRBD2, each matching 5 bases. Trimming stripped 8 bases from V and 4 bases from J, with 14 bases between. This CDR3 has 13 amino acids. Germline V CDR1 and CDR2: MNHNS, SASEGT. The CDR3 region is CASGTGPGETQYF. The DNA of the CDR3 is TGTGCCAGCGGGACCGGACCGGGAGAGACCCAGTACTTC.

This clonotype was counted at least ten times. The V gene is TRBV7-3, the J gene TRBJ1-1, with D tentatively TRBD1 (5 bases). V was pared by 0 bases and J by 9 bases, with 11 bases between. Germline-derived CDR1 and CDR2 are SGHTA and FQGTGA. The length of the CDR3 is 13 residues. CDR3 sequence: CASSLTPREKAFF. CDR3 DNA sequence: TGTGCCAGCAGCTTAACACCCAGGGAGAAAGCTTTCTTT.

About this clonotype itself: A much larger clone differs from this one at a single base, so this may be a read error. This chain uses TRBV2 with TRBJ2-7; TRBD2 agrees at 16 bases. Germline assignment: CDR1 SNHLY and CDR2 FYNNEI. This CDR3 has 17 residues. CDR3 amino acids: CANGGTSGRANSYEQCF. The CDR3 DNA is TGTGCCAACGGGGGGACTAGCGGGAGGGCCAACTCCTACGAGCAGTGCTTC.

This clonotype was recorded many times. The chain uses TRBV5-1 and TRBJ2-1; 8 positions agree with TRBD2. CDR3 length: 12 residues. J gave up 9 bases and V 2 bases, and 1 base lay outside the gene matches. Germline V gene sequence: CDR1 SGHRS, CDR2 YFSETQ. This CDR3 reads CASSFGGVEQFF. CDR3 in DNA: TGCGCCAGCAGCTTCGGGGGGGTTGAGCAGTTCTTC.

Ten or more counts support this clonotype. This rearrangement joins TRBV28 to TRBJ2-1; 12 nucleotides agree with TRBD2. In germline, CDR1 is MDHEN, CDR2 SYDVKM. The trim removed 6 bases at V and 0 bases at J, leaving 6 bases unmatched. This CDR3 has 17 amino acids. The CDR3 nucleotides are TGTGCCAGCAGAATCGGGACTAGCGGGTACTCCTACAATGAGCAGTTCTTC. Its translation is CASRIGTSGYSYNEQFF. The whole variable domain, remainder taken from reference TRBV28 and TRBJ2-1, is DVKVTQSSRYLVKRTGEKVFLECVQDMDHENMFWYRQDPGLGLRLIYFSYDVKMKEKGDIPEGYSVSREKKERFSLILESASTNQTSMYLCASRIGTSGYSYNEQFFGPGTRLTVL.

This clonotype appeared many times. The V gene is TRBV19, the J gene TRBJ1-5; possible D gene TRBD1, 6 bases. Germline CDR1 reads LNHDA; CDR2 reads SQIVND (reference sequence). The CDR3 spans 15 residues. V gave up 1 base and J gave up 0 bases, with 7 bases separating them. CDR3 protein: CASSIGTVSNQPQHF. The CDR3 coding sequence is TGTGCCAGTAGTATAGGGACAGTTAGCAATCAGCCCCAGCATTTT.

This clonotype was seen more than once but under ten times. The chain joins TRBV20-1 to TRBJ2-7; tentatively, D is TRBD2 (6 bases). Per germline, CDR1 DFQATT and CDR2 SNEGSKA (reference sequence). The CDR3 sequence is 13 residues long. Between the trimmed V and J ends, which lost 5 bases and 3 bases, there was a span of 14 bases. The CDR3 loop is CSAGRPGVYEQYF. Here the CDR3 DNA reads TGCAGTGCTGGAAGGCCGGGGGTCTACGAGCAGTACTTC.

The chain uses TRBV29-1 and TRBJ1-2; a possible D gene is TRBD1 (5 bases). The V end lost 3 bases, the J end lost 7 bases, and 12 bases lay between the germline ends. The CDR3 has 12 amino acids. CDR1 and CDR2 (germline): SQVTM, ANQGSEA. The CDR3 region is CSVDRQGIGYTF. The CDR3 coding sequence is TGCAGCGTTGATAGGCAGGGCATTGGCTACACCTTC.

The rearrangement joins TRBV5-5 to TRBJ1-6; weak D call: TRBD1 (5 bases). Trimming stripped 4 bases from V and 11 bases from J, with 19 bases between. Germline CDR1 SGHKS, CDR2 YYEKEE (reference sequence). The CDR3 spans 15 residues. CDR3 residues: CASSPFGAQVAPLHF. CDR3 nucleotides: TGTGCCAGCAGCCCTTTCGGGGCGCAAGTTGCACCCCTCCACTTT.

This clonotype was seen a few times. The rearrangement links TRBV6-1 to TRBJ1-1, with a possible D match to TRBD1 (5 bases). Trimming removed 5 bases at V and 1 base at J, with 14 bases between. The CDR3 extends over 15 amino acids. CDR1 is MNHNS and CDR2 is SASEGT in the germline V gene. CDR3 loop: CASSSPGRANTEAFF. DNA for the CDR3: TGTGCCAGCAGTTCCCCGGGACGGGCGAACACTGAAGCTTTCTTT.

This clonotype was recorded many times. This chain joins TRBV5-1 and TRBJ1-2; D is ambiguous. CDR1 is SGHRS and CDR2 is YFSETQ in the germline V gene. The CDR3 has 11 residues. Trimming took 4 bases from V and 8 from J, leaving 9 bases between them. The CDR3 region is CASSRGDGYTF. CDR3 coding DNA: TGCGCCAGCAGCCGGGGAGACGGCTACACCTTC.